The 31 T cell receptor beta chains presented below share a single source sample, sequenced in a study of radiotherapy plus CTLA-4 blockade in lung cancer. The protocol was immunoSEQ multiplex PCR, while the TCRdb copy is restricted to in-frame clones and leaves out a portion. The repertoire has 75,000 to 100,000 clones, around 88% of them found once; the top ten carry more than 4.5%. The source material was peripheral blood, sampled from a patient treated with radiotherapy plus ipilimumab. The receptors here all came from a human donor with non-small cell lung cancer that progressed on radiotherapy plus ipilimumab.

In this sample, this clone turned up once. The chain has TRBV5-1 and TRBJ2-1; 8 nucleotides line up with TRBD2. CDR3 size: 15 residues. Losses at the gene ends were 0 bases for V and 7 bases for J; bases not matched to a gene: 6. The germline V gene has CDR1 SGHRS and CDR2 YFSETQ. DNA for the CDR3: TGCGCCAGCAGCTTGGCGGGAGGGCCTAGAAATGAGCAGTTCTTC. Protein product: CASSLAGGPRNEQFF. The variable domain in full, completed from reference TRBV5-1 and TRBJ2-1, reads KAGVTQTPRYLIKTRGQQVTLSCSPISGHRSVSWYQQTPGQGLQFLFEYFSETQRNKGNFPGRFSGRQFSNSRSEMNVSTLELGDSALYLCASSLAGGPRNEQFFGPGTRLTVL.

This clone appeared a few times. The chain combines TRBV21-1 with TRBJ1-2. TRBV21-1 is deemed a pseudogene. The CDR3 is 14 amino acids. The CDR3: CASSKDPDNYGYTF. In DNA form, the CDR3 reads TGTGCCAGCAGCAAAGATCCGGATAACTATGGCTACACCTTC.

The gene calls are TRBV19 and TRBJ2-2, with TRBD2 matching over 9 bases. With V trimmed by 10 bases and J by 4 bases, 19 bases remained unmatched. The CDR3 has 18 residues. Germline V gene lookup returns CDR1 LNHDA and CDR2 SQIVND (reference sequence). The CDR3 DNA reads as TGTGCCACCTCAACCTCCCCTCTAGCGGGATTGTTCACCGGGGAGCTGTTTTTT. Amino acids: CATSTSPLAGLFTGELFF.

This clone was detected ten times or more. This chain connects TRBV7-9 to TRBJ1-2; TRBD1 aligns across 8 bases. CDR1 and CDR2 from the germline V gene are SEHNR and FQNEAQ (reference sequence). J was trimmed by 6 bases and V by 5 bases; bases with no gene match: 14. CDR3 length: 16 residues. CDR3 in DNA: TGTGCCAGCAGCCTCGACGCCGGACAGGGTATCGATGGCTACACCTTC. Protein product: CASSLDAGQGIDGYTF.

The V and J genes are TRBV28 and TRBJ2-5; D gene ambiguous. The J call could be wrong; TRBJ2-7 is a better fit for the DNA end. The CDR3 loop spans 11 amino acids. Germline CDR1 reads MDHEN; CDR2 reads SYDVKM. This CDR3 is CASSLFYEQYF. DNA for the CDR3: TGTGCCAGCAGTTTATTCTACGAGCAGTACTTC.

The J gene is TRBJ2-7, the V gene TRBV2, with 9 bases that match TRBD1. Germline lookup yields CDR1 SNHLY and CDR2 FYNNEI. This CDR3 spans 12 amino acids. V lost 5 bases and J lost 10; bases outside the gene matches: 6. In DNA, the CDR3 is TGTGCCAGCAGTCCGGGGACAGGGCCTCAGTACTTC. This gives the protein CASSPGTGPQYF.

This chain uses TRBV30 with TRBJ2-6; D call uncertain. This CDR3 is 13 amino acids long. With 3 bases removed from V and 2 bases from J, the gap between germline ends came to 5 bases. Germline V gives CDR1 GTSNPN, CDR2 SVGIG (reference sequence). The chain's CDR3 is CAWRRPGANVLTF. As DNA, the CDR3 is TGTGCCTGGAGAAGGCCTGGGGCCAACGTCCTGACTTTC.

The chain recombines TRBV6-5 with TRBJ2-7, with 7 positions matching TRBD1. The CDR3 spans 14 residues. The V and J ends lost 6 bases and 3 bases, in that order; junction bases with no gene match: 8. CDR1 and CDR2 from the germline V gene are MNHEY and SVGAGI. This CDR3 is CASRQPGQRYEQYF. The CDR3 nucleotides read TGTGCCAGCAGACAACCGGGACAGCGCTACGAGCAGTACTTC.

The CDR3 here is CASSLGTEAFF. The CDR3 coding sequence is TGTGCCAGCAGCTTGGGCACTGAAGCTTTCTTT. The V and J genes are TRBV7-9 and TRBJ1-1; D is unclear. Germline-derived CDR1 and CDR2 are SEHNR and FQNEAQ (reference sequence). This CDR3 has 11 residues. Trimming shortened V by 3 bases and J by 4 bases, and 3 bases separated the two germline ends.

The chain joins TRBV2 to TRBJ2-7, with 7 bases that match TRBD2. Germline trimming cut 4 bases from V and 2 bases from J; bases unmatched to any gene: 17. Germline-derived CDR1 and CDR2 are SNHLY and FYNNEI. This CDR3 comprises 18 residues. CDR3 coding DNA: TGTGCCAGCAGTGTACTACCTACTAGCGCCAGGCCTACCTACGAGCAGTACTTC. Protein sequence: CASSVLPTSARPTYEQYF.

The chain couples TRBV5-4 to TRBJ2-3; TRBD2 agrees at 7 bases. Germline V gives CDR1 SGHNT, CDR2 YYREEE (reference sequence). This CDR3 is built from 15 residues. J lost 6 bases, V lost 4 bases, and 11 bases had no gene match. The CDR3 coding sequence is TGTGCCAGCAGCCCGGGAGGACCCGCTTCGGATACGCAGTATTTT. Its translation: CASSPGGPASDTQYF.

The rearrangement joins TRBV7-2 to TRBJ2-1; D call uncertain. Germline V gene lookup returns CDR1 SGHTA and CDR2 FQGNSA. V was trimmed by 3 bases and J by 9 bases, leaving 15 bases between them. CDR3 size: 14 residues. The CDR3 region has the DNA TGTGCCAGCAGCTTCAGCGTGTCTTTAGCTGAGCAGTTCTTC. Its translation: CASSFSVSLAEQFF.

This clone was detected a few times. This chain uses TRBV19 with TRBJ2-2; 14 nucleotides match TRBD2. CDR3 length equals 17 residues. V was pared by 5 bases and J by 5 bases, with 7 bases of the junction left unmatched. CDR1 and CDR2 (germline): LNHDA, SQIVND (reference sequence). The chain's CDR3 is CASSPRLAGGQTGELFF. DNA for the CDR3: TGTGCCAGTAGTCCGAGACTAGCGGGAGGGCAGACCGGGGAGCTGTTTTTT.

The V call is TRBV7-8, the J call TRBJ2-1, with TRBD2 matching over 9 bases. The germline CDR1 and CDR2 sequences are SGHVS and FQNEAQ. V lost 5 bases to trimming and J lost 5 bases; unmatched junction nucleotides: 7. The CDR3 length is 15 residues. The CDR3 here is CASSPPLAGHNEQFF. DNA of the CDR3: TGTGCCAGCAGCCCCCCGCTAGCGGGACACAATGAGCAGTTCTTC.

The V and J genes are TRBV27 and TRBJ2-5; a weak D match, TRBD2 (5 bases). The CDR3 length is 13 residues. The germline V gene has CDR1 MNHEY and CDR2 SMNVEV (reference sequence). V lost 5 bases and J 5 bases, leaving 12 bases between the germline ends. The CDR3 loop reads CASSPPGDETQYF. The CDR3 DNA reads as TGTGCCAGCAGTCCGCCCGGGGATGAGACCCAGTACTTC.

J is TRBJ1-5 and V is TRBV2; D is unclear. From germline, CDR1 is SNHLY and CDR2 FYNNEI. CDR3 length: 12 residues. V was trimmed by 5 bases and J by 5 bases, leaving 7 bases between them. The CDR3 sequence is CASSLDDQPQHF. In DNA, the CDR3 is TGTGCCAGCAGTTTGGATGATCAGCCCCAGCATTTT.

The rearrangement links TRBV9 to TRBJ2-3; 8 positions agree with TRBD2. The CDR3 covers 16 residues. Looked up from germline, CDR1 is SGDLS and CDR2 is YYNGEE. V trimming: 0 bases; J trimming: 2 bases; junction bases outside the gene matches: 5. The CDR3 protein is CASSVGVSGVTDTQYF. CDR3 nucleotide sequence: TGTGCCAGCAGCGTAGGTGTTAGCGGGGTCACAGATACGCAGTATTTT.

This clone was picked up a small number of times. The chain couples TRBV19 to TRBJ1-5; unclear D gene. V was shortened by 5 bases and J by 0 bases, with 8 bases between the two germline ends. The CDR3 covers 14 residues. The germline V gene has CDR1 LNHDA and CDR2 SQIVND (reference sequence). The CDR3 DNA reads as TGTGCCAGTAGTGTTGAGGGTAGCAATCAGCCCCAGCATTTT. Residues: CASSVEGSNQPQHF.

The chain employs TRBV6-5 and TRBJ2-4; D might be TRBD1 (6 bases). The CDR3 is 15 residues long. Germline loops: CDR1 MNHEY, CDR2 SVGAGI. The V and J ends lost 4 bases and 1 base respectively, with 11 bases between them. For the CDR3, the DNA is TGTGCCAGCAGTTTAACCCAGGGGGCCAAAAACATTCAGTACTTC. This sequence encodes CASSLTQGAKNIQYF.

The V call is TRBV29-1, the J call TRBJ2-3; TRBD2 aligns across 11 bases. This CDR3 comprises 14 residues. Germline trimming cut 7 bases from V and 2 bases from J; bases unmatched to any gene: 5. Germline loops: CDR1 SQVTM, CDR2 ANQGSEA. The CDR3 region is CSAEGLAVTDTQYF. DNA of the CDR3: TGCAGCGCAGAGGGACTAGCGGTCACAGATACGCAGTATTTT.

V usage is TRBV6-1 and J usage is TRBJ2-1; TRBD2 matches at 8 bases. Germline V gene data show CDR1 as MNHNS and CDR2 as SASEGT. The J segment lost 9 bases and the V segment lost 4 bases, leaving 5 bases of the junction unmatched. The CDR3 covers 13 residues. The CDR3 protein is CASSVEREFEQFF. CDR3 bases: TGTGCCAGCAGTGTCGAGCGGGAGTTTGAGCAGTTCTTC.

The CDR3 DNA follows: TGTGCCAGTACCAATGGGGGGAGGGTCCCTTTCAATGAGCAGTTCTTC. This sequence encodes CASTNGGRVPFNEQFF. The chain employs TRBV19 and TRBJ2-1; 7 bases match TRBD2. Per the germline V gene, CDR1 is LNHDA and CDR2 is SQIVND (reference sequence). J lost 6 bases, V lost 7 bases, and 15 bases had no gene match. This CDR3 is 16 amino acids long.

This clone was counted between two and nine times. Distinct nucleotide sequences in the sample also encode this CDR3. This sequence joins TRBV2 and TRBJ2-3; no reliable D call. This CDR3 has 11 residues. Germline V gene sequence: CDR1 SNHLY, CDR2 FYNNEI. Trimming took 4 bases from V and 5 from J, leaving 4 bases between them. CDR3 DNA: TGTGCCAGCAGTGTCCGAGATACGCAGTATTTT. This translates into CASSVRDTQYF.

This chain connects TRBV27 to TRBJ1-2; TRBD1 might be the D (5 bases). The germline V gene has CDR1 MNHEY and CDR2 SMNVEV (reference sequence). The CDR3 is made up of 15 amino acids. With 4 bases removed from V and 1 base from J, the gap between germline ends came to 13 bases. The CDR3 sequence is CASSSTAFGNYGYTF. CDR3 bases: TGTGCCAGCAGTTCGACAGCGTTTGGTAACTATGGCTACACCTTC.

V gene TRBV9 combines with J gene TRBJ1-4; TRBD1 matches at 8 bases. The CDR3 is made up of 13 amino acids. V was clipped by 6 bases and J by 4 bases; unmatched bases: 2. The V gene's germline CDR1 is SGDLS and CDR2 YYNGEE. The CDR3 region has the DNA TGTGCCAGCAACGGGACAGGTAATGAAAAACTGTTTTTT. This translates into CASNGTGNEKLFF. Full variable domain (rest looked up from reference TRBV9 and TRBJ1-4): DSGVTQTPKHLITATGQRVTLRCSPRSGDLSVYWYQQSLDQGLQFLIQYYNGEERAKGNILERFSAQQFPDLHSELNLSSLELGDSALYFCASNGTGNEKLFFGSGTQLSVL.

This CDR3 reads CASSLSSWGLDEQYF. The CDR3, as DNA: TGTGCCAGCAGTTTATCCTCCTGGGGGCTCGACGAGCAGTACTTC. This rearrangement joins TRBV27 to TRBJ2-7; D perhaps matches TRBD1 (6 bases). The CDR3 has 15 amino acids. Trimming shortened V by 0 bases and J by 5 bases, and 14 bases separated the two germline ends. Looked up from germline, CDR1 is MNHEY and CDR2 is SMNVEV (reference sequence).

The rearrangement links TRBV6-5 to TRBJ2-1, with no clear D. The CDR3 extends over 14 amino acids. Per germline, CDR1 MNHEY and CDR2 SVGAGI. V shed 6 bases and J shed 1 base, with 10 bases lying between them. CDR3 nucleotides: TGTGCCAGCAGGAGAGGCAGATCCTACAATGAGCAGTTCTTC. Translated, it gives CASRRGRSYNEQFF.

The chain joins TRBV7-9 to TRBJ2-3; perhaps TRBD2 as D (5 bases). Germline-derived CDR1 and CDR2 are SEHNR and FQNEAQ (reference sequence). The germline V and J ends were trimmed by 5 bases and 4 bases, with 25 bases remaining between them. The CDR3 extends over 18 amino acids. CDR3 DNA sequence: TGTGCCAGCAGCCAGCGCCCGGGGTCCGGGGTTTTGTCAGATACGCAGTATTTT. This encodes CASSQRPGSGVLSDTQYF.

This chain links TRBV5-1 with TRBJ2-7; D is possibly TRBD2 (5 bases). Germline-derived CDR1 and CDR2 are SGHRS and YFSETQ. The V end lost 1 base, the J end lost 5 bases, and 13 bases lay between the germline ends. The CDR3 covers 14 residues. The CDR3 reads CASSLTDPGDEQYF. The CDR3 nucleotides read TGCGCCAGCAGCTTGACTGACCCCGGGGACGAGCAGTACTTC.

This clone has only a few counts. This chain's CDR3 is CASRGQETQYF. CDR3 coding DNA: TGTGCCAGCAGAGGCCAAGAGACCCAGTACTTC. V is TRBV6-6 and J is TRBJ2-5; D ambiguous. The germline V gene encodes CDR1 MNHNY and CDR2 SVGAGI (reference sequence). Trimming left V 6 bases short and J 1 base short, with 3 bases between. CDR3 length: 11 amino acids.

The chain combines TRBV7-2 with TRBJ2-7; D perhaps matches TRBD2 (6 bases). Germline assignment: CDR1 SGHTA and CDR2 FQGNSA. The CDR3 loop spans 15 amino acids. Trimming stripped 5 bases from V and 2 bases from J, with 16 bases between. In DNA, the CDR3 is TGTGCCAGCAGCCTCTCGCGGGGATCTACCTACGAGCAGTACTTC. This codes for CASSLSRGSTYEQYF.